The present T cell receptor beta chain was sequenced within a study of T cell repertoires in cytomegalovirus infection. The length of the CDR3 is 11 residues. Trimming shortened V by 5 bases and J by 12 bases, and 13 bases separated the two germline ends. Germline V gene lookup returns CDR1 SGHAT and CDR2 FQNNGV. TCRdb re-called the reads with MiXCR, one entry per CDR3 protein. The sample holds 160,000 or so distinct CDR3 sequences; about a quarter are singletons and the top ten take about 10%. This TCR was recovered from a human donor in good health (CMV status not recorded). Some clones in this sample may be carry-over from other donors' samples. Sample: PBMCs. The genes are TRBV11-2 and TRBJ2-5; D is uncertain. The CDR3 DNA reads as TGTGCCAGCAGCCCAGGCCGCCCAGAGTACTTC. Amino acids: CASSPGRPEYF.